The 15 T cell receptor beta chains below were found in one sample sequenced in a study of blood T cell repertoires in COVID-19. Clones were sequenced by immunoSEQ multiplex PCR, and TCRdb holds only the in-frame ones, with some missing. The profile covers about 260,000 clones, with about 87% appearing a single time and 0.95% to 1.5% taken by the ten largest. The sample comprised PBMCs or T cells enriched from blood (not recorded which). Every receptor here comes from a woman aged 40 to 49 with acute COVID-19.

This clone came up once. The chain has TRBV6-5 and TRBJ2-2; TRBD2 is a possible D gene (6 bases). CDR1 MNHEY and CDR2 SVGAGI come from the germline V gene. This CDR3 has 15 residues. V lost 4 bases to trimming and J lost 4 bases, with 13 bases between them. CDR3 in amino acids: CASSSLGGITGELFF. CDR3 nucleotides: TGTGCCAGCAGTTCTTTGGGCGGGATCACCGGGGAGCTGTTTTTT.

The rearrangement joins TRBV10-3 to TRBJ2-2, with a weak D call TRBD2 (5 bases). This CDR3 has 16 residues. The germline V and J ends were trimmed by 7 bases and 0 bases, with 15 bases remaining between them. Germline CDR1 is ENHRY and CDR2 is SYGVKD. In DNA form, the CDR3 reads TGTGCCATCAACGAAGGAGCGGTCTCGAACACCGGGGAGCTGTTTTTT. Translating it yields CAINEGAVSNTGELFF.

V gene TRBV25-1 combines with J gene TRBJ2-1, with 7 nucleotides matching TRBD1. CDR3 length: 15 amino acids. Germline V gene lookup returns CDR1 MGHDK and CDR2 SYGVNS. Germline trimming cut 8 bases from V and 2 bases from J; bases unmatched to any gene: 9. CDR3 nucleotides: TGTGCCAGCGCACCGAACAGGGGAGCCTACAATGAGCAGTTCTTC. It codes for CASAPNRGAYNEQFF.

The chain is built from TRBV2 and TRBJ1-2; 9 bases are a match to TRBD1. CDR3 size: 14 residues. Germline assignment: CDR1 SNHLY and CDR2 FYNNEI. With 4 bases clipped from V and 4 bases from J, the junction kept 4 bases outside the gene matches. CDR3 nucleotides: TGTGCCAGCAGTGGGACAGGGGTTGGCTATGGCTACACCTTC. It specifies CASSGTGVGYGYTF.

The chain has TRBV7-9 and TRBJ1-2, with TRBD1 as a possible D gene (6 bases). Germline CDR1 SEHNR, CDR2 FQNEAQ (reference sequence). CDR3 length: 13 amino acids. The V end lost 1 base, the J end lost 10 bases, and 13 bases lay between the germline ends. DNA for the CDR3: TGTGCCAGCAGCTTAGGTCGGGGACAACACTACACCTTC. This sequence encodes CASSLGRGQHYTF. Using reference TRBV7-9 and TRBJ1-2 for the parts outside the CDR3, the full variable domain is DTGVSQNPRHKITKRGQNVTFRCDPISEHNRLYWYRQTLGQGPEFLTYFQNEAQLEKSRLLSDRFSAERPKGSFSTLEIQRTEQGDSAMYLCASSLGRGQHYTFGSGTRLTVV.

The J gene is TRBJ2-5, the V gene TRBV5-1, with 7 bases lining up with TRBD2. The CDR3 has 16 amino acids. CDR1 and CDR2 from the germline V gene are SGHRS and YFSETQ. J gave up 4 bases and V 4 bases, and 13 bases lay outside the gene matches. As DNA, the CDR3 is TGCGCCAGCAGCAGTACAAGCGGGGACCTCGTAGAGACCCAGTACTTC. Amino acids: CASSSTSGDLVETQYF.

Details on this clone: In the same sample, other DNA sequences code for this CDR3. The V gene is TRBV28, the J gene TRBJ1-2, with a tentative D call TRBD1 (5 bases). The CDR3 consists of 12 residues. Germline V gene sequence: CDR1 MDHEN, CDR2 SYDVKM. V was pared by 6 bases and J by 4 bases, with 9 bases between. Here the CDR3 reads CASRPGGYGYTF. CDR3 nucleotides: TGTGCCAGCAGACCCGGGGGCTATGGCTACACCTTC.

The rearrangement uses TRBV18 and TRBJ1-1; possible D gene TRBD1, 6 bases. Deletions cut 3 bases from V and 10 bases from J, with 12 bases between. The V gene's germline CDR1 is KGHSH and CDR2 LQKENI. This CDR3 has 12 residues. The CDR3 region is CASSPPQGGAFF. The CDR3 nucleotides read TGTGCCAGCTCACCCCCACAGGGTGGAGCTTTCTTT.

This chain uses TRBV28 with TRBJ1-4, with D possibly matching TRBD1 (5 bases). The CDR3 covers 15 residues. Germline V gives CDR1 MDHEN, CDR2 SYDVKM. V lost 4 bases, J lost 5 bases, and 14 bases lay in between. CDR3: CASSSPTVVNEKLFF. CDR3 coding DNA: TGTGCCAGCAGTTCCCCGACAGTCGTAAATGAAAAACTGTTTTTT. Drawing the rest from reference TRBV28 and TRBJ1-4, the complete variable domain is DVKVTQSSRYLVKRTGEKVFLECVQDMDHENMFWYRQDPGLGLRLIYFSYDVKMKEKGDIPEGYSVSREKKERFSLILESASTNQTSMYLCASSSPTVVNEKLFFGSGTQLSVL.

The rearrangement links TRBV28 to TRBJ1-1; a possible D gene is TRBD1 (6 bases). Trimming removed 7 bases at V and 3 bases at J, with 12 bases between. Germline assignment: CDR1 MDHEN and CDR2 SYDVKM. CDR3 length equals 13 residues. The CDR3 sequence is CASKQGWDTEAFF. The CDR3 nucleotides are TGTGCCAGCAAACAGGGATGGGACACTGAAGCTTTCTTT.

This chain joins TRBV9 and TRBJ2-1; 9 nucleotides match TRBD2. Unmatched junction bases numbered 10, after V lost 2 bases and J lost 4 bases. In germline, CDR1 is SGDLS, CDR2 YYNGEE. The CDR3 sequence is 17 residues long. DNA of the CDR3: TGTGCCAGCAGCGTCACGACGGGGAGCGGGGGGTACAATGAGCAGTTCTTC. This gives the protein CASSVTTGSGGYNEQFF. Full variable domain (remainder filled in from reference TRBV9 and TRBJ2-1): DSGVTQTPKHLITATGQRVTLRCSPRSGDLSVYWYQQSLDQGLQFLIQYYNGEERAKGNILERFSAQQFPDLHSELNLSSLELGDSALYFCASSVTTGSGGYNEQFFGPGTRLTVL.

The V gene is TRBV5-5, the J gene TRBJ2-1; 8 bases are a match to TRBD2. V lost 3 bases to trimming and J lost 8 bases; unmatched junction nucleotides: 10. The CDR3 runs 15 residues. Germline values: CDR1 SGHKS, CDR2 YYEKEE (reference sequence). The CDR3 coding sequence is TGTGCCAGCAGCTCCGGGACTAGTCTTGTCTATGAGCAGTTCTTC. Its translation: CASSSGTSLVYEQFF.

The chain employs TRBV2 and TRBJ1-5, with 12 bases aligning to TRBD1. CDR1 is SNHLY and CDR2 is FYNNEI in the germline V gene. The trim removed 3 bases at V and 6 bases at J, leaving 6 bases unmatched. The CDR3 covers 16 residues. CDR3 nucleotides: TGTGCCAGCAGTGATGGCGGGACAGGGGGCGTTCAGCCCCAGCATTTT. It translates to CASSDGGTGGVQPQHF.

The chain uses TRBV27 and TRBJ1-2; the match to TRBD1 covers 7 bases. This CDR3 has 13 amino acids. Losses at the gene ends were 8 bases for V and 5 bases for J; bases not matched to a gene: 8. Looked up from germline, CDR1 is MNHEY and CDR2 is SMNVEV (reference sequence). In DNA, the CDR3 is TGTGCCAGCTCCTCCGGGACAGCTTATGGCTACACCTTC. Residues: CASSSGTAYGYTF.

This clone was counted a few times. The chain uses TRBV25-1 and TRBJ1-1; D perhaps matches TRBD1 (6 bases). Germline values: CDR1 MGHDK, CDR2 SYGVNS. The CDR3 has 15 residues. Trimming took 5 bases from V and 5 from J, leaving 18 bases between them. The CDR3 is CASSWGGRGRTEAFF. CDR3 DNA sequence: TGTGCCAGCAGTTGGGGTGGGCGGGGGCGTACTGAAGCTTTCTTT.